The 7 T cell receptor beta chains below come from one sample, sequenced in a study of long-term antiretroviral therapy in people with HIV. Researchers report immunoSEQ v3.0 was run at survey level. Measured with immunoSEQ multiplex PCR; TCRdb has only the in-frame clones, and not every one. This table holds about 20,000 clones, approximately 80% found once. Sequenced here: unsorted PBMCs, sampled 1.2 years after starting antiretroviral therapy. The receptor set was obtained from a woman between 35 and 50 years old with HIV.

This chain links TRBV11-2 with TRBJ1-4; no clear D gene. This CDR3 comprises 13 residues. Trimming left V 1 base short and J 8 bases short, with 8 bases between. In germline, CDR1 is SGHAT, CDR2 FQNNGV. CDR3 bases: TGTGCCAGCAGCTTAGTAGGAAAGGAAAAACTGTTTTTT. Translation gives CASSLVGKEKLFF.

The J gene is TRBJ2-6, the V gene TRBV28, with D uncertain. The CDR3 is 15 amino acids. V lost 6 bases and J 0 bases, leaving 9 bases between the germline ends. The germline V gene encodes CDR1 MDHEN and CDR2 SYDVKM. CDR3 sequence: CASSTPGSGANVLTF. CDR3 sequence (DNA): TGTGCCAGCAGCACACCCGGCTCTGGGGCCAACGTCCTGACTTTC.

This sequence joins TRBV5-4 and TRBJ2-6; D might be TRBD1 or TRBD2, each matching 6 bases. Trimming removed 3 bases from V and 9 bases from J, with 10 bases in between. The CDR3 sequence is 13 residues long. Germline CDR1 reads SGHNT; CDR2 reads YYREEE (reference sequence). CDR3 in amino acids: CASSSQGLNVLTF. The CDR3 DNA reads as TGTGCCAGCAGCTCACAGGGACTCAACGTCCTGACTTTC.

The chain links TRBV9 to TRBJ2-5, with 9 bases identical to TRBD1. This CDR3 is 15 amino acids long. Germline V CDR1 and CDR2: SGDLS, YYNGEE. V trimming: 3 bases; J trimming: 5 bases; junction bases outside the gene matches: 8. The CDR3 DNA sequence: TGTGCCAGCAGCGGGTTTGACAGGGGGTGGGAGACCCAGTACTTC. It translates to CASSGFDRGWETQYF. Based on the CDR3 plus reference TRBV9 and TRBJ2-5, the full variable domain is DSGVTQTPKHLITATGQRVTLRCSPRSGDLSVYWYQQSLDQGLQFLIQYYNGEERAKGNILERFSAQQFPDLHSELNLSSLELGDSALYFCASSGFDRGWETQYFGPGTRLLVL.

CDR3 sequence (DNA): TGTGCCACCAGCAGCGAGAGGGGGTCTGGAAACACCATATATTTT. Protein product: CATSSERGSGNTIYF. This chain links TRBV15 with TRBJ1-3, with TRBD1 as a possible D gene (6 bases). V was trimmed by 3 bases and J by 1 base, leaving 10 bases between them. CDR1 LNHNV and CDR2 YYDKDF come from the germline V gene (reference sequence). This CDR3 is built from 15 residues.

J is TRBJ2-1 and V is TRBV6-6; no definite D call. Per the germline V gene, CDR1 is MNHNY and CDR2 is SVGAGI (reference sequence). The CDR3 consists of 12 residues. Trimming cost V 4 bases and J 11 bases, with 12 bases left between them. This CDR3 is CASSSRPRQQFF. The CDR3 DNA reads TGTGCCAGCAGTTCAAGACCGAGGCAGCAGTTCTTC.

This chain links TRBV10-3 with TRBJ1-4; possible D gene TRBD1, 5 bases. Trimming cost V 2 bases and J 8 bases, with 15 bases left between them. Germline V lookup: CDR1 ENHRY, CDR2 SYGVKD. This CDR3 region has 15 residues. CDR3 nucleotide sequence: TGTGCCATCAGTGAGCTCGTAGGGGAGGGGGAAAAACTGTTTTTT. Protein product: CAISELVGEGEKLFF.